The sequence of this T cell receptor (beta chain) was determined in a study of blood T cell repertoires in COVID-19. Study-level information: The cDNA or gDNA used as material had been derived from T cells, B-cell-depleted T cells, or PBMCs.

Some clones are missing from TCRdb's copy, which holds only in-frame ones; the method was immunoSEQ multiplex PCR. The sample consists of some 370,000 clones, roughly 86% of them appearing once. Seattle cases were enrolled at active infection and followed longitudinally. The receptor's source is a woman under 40 with COVID-19, enrolled during active disease. The specimen sequenced was peripheral blood.

As DNA, the CDR3 is TGTGCCAGCAGCTTGGTCGGTGAGGGTTCACCCCTCCACTTT. This translates into CASSLVGEGSPLHF. This chain connects TRBV5-4 to TRBJ1-6; D call uncertain. V lost 0 bases and J 9 bases, leaving 10 bases between the germline ends. CDR1 is SGHNT, CDR2 YYREEE, per germline (reference sequence). This CDR3 region has 14 residues.